These T cell receptor beta chains were read from a single sample in a study of cytomegalovirus exposure and HLA in healthy donors. The repertoire was sequenced with immunoSEQ multiplex PCR; TCRdb's copy has only in-frame clones and lacks some. The sample comprises approximately 180,000 clones, roughly four fifths of which are singletons, and around 2% rests with the top ten. The specimen sequenced was PBMCs. These receptors all come from a man aged 18 to 30 in good health and CMV-seronegative. Each CDR3 is given with its conserved first and last residue. D genes are given only for firm matches. A clone size is listed for some rows: how often the clone was seen (once, few, many), or a class if it is expanded.

V gene	J gene	D gene	clone size	CDR3 protein	CDR3 DNA
TRBV19	TRBJ2-7	TRBD1	NA	CASSPRTGIHEQYF	TGTGCCAGTAGTCCAAGGACAGGGATCCACGAGCAGTACTTC
TRBV5-5	TRBJ2-7	NA	NA	CAESLRGRRPYEQYF	TGTGCCGAATCTTTGCGCGGGCGTAGACCCTACGAGCAGTACTTC
TRBV28	TRBJ2-7	TRBD2	NA	CASIQAGGSYEQYF	TGTGCCAGCATTCAAGCGGGGGGGTCCTACGAGCAGTACTTC
TRBV5-1	TRBJ2-7	TRBD1	NA	CASSWGQGVSSEQYF	TGCGCCAGCAGCTGGGGACAGGGGGTTTCAAGCGAGCAGTACTTC
TRBV7-2	TRBJ1-6	NA	few	CASSLASGANSPLHF	TGTGCCAGCAGCTTAGCGAGTGGGGCCAATTCACCCCTCCACTTT
TRBV27	TRBJ2-1	NA	NA	CASRRVGPYNEQFF	TGTGCCAGCAGGAGGGTAGGGCCCTACAATGAGCAGTTCTTC
TRBV4-1	TRBJ1-2	NA	once	CASSQGAAGAVGYTF	TGCGCCAGCAGCCAAGGGGCCGCAGGGGCTGTTGGCTACACCTTC
TRBV7-2	TRBJ1-3	NA	NA	CASSPNPGSGNTIYF	TGTGCCAGCAGCCCCAACCCAGGGTCCGGAAACACCATATATTTT
TRBV27	TRBJ2-4	NA	NA	CASRGRGGPNIQYF	TGTGCCAGTCGCGGGCGGGGAGGACCAAACATTCAGTACTTC
TRBV5-1	TRBJ2-6	TRBD2	once	CASSFGEGLAGVGANVLTF	TGCGCCAGCAGCTTTGGGGAGGGACTAGCGGGGGTCGGGGCCAACGTCCTGACTTTC
TRBV19	TRBJ1-2	TRBD1	NA	CASSRTMGQIYGYTF	TGTGCCAGTAGTCGCACGATGGGACAGATCTATGGCTACACCTTC
TRBV5-6	TRBJ2-1	NA	NA	CASSEQVNEQFF	TGTGCCAGCAGCGAACAGGTTAATGAGCAGTTCTTC
TRBV4-3	TRBJ2-7	NA	NA	CASSQGATGELYEQYF	TGCGCCAGCAGCCAAGGAGCTACTGGGGAGCTCTACGAGCAGTACTTC
TRBV9	TRBJ2-4	TRBD2	NA	CASSDTLSGGGVKNIQYF	TGTGCCAGCAGCGATACCCTGAGCGGGGGTGGAGTCAAAAACATTCAGTACTTC
TRBV7-8	TRBJ1-5	TRBD1	few	CASSLPQGSNQPQHF	TGTGCCAGCAGCTTACCACAGGGGTCCAATCAGCCCCAGCATTTT
TRBV28	TRBJ1-2	TRBD1	NA	CASSPPWHRGREMVYGYTF	TGTGCCAGCAGTCCACCCTGGCACAGGGGGCGCGAGATGGTCTATGGCTACACCTTC
TRBV7-3	TRBJ2-5	TRBD1	NA	CASSPGQGRQTQYF	TGTGCCAGCAGCCCAGGACAGGGGAGACAGACCCAGTACTTC
TRBV29-1	TRBJ2-7	NA	few	CSVLKKKAAYEQYF	TGCAGTGTTTTAAAAAAGAAGGCGGCATACGAGCAGTACTTC
TRBV2	TRBJ1-6	NA	once	CASRDGTGSDYNSPLHF	TGTGCCAGCAGGGATGGAACAGGGTCCGACTATAATTCACCCCTCCACTTT
TRBV4-2	TRBJ2-7	TRBD2	NA	CASSQETLKPRLAGGGPNEQYF	TGTGCCAGCAGCCAAGAAACCTTGAAACCGCGACTAGCGGGAGGAGGTCCGAACGAGCAGTACTTC
TRBV11-3	TRBJ2-3	TRBD2	once	CASSLSGGAADTQYF	TGTGCCAGCAGCCTTAGCGGGGGGGCTGCAGATACGCAGTATTTT
TRBV9	TRBJ2-1	TRBD2	NA	CASSGLAGSSYNEQFF	TGTGCCAGCAGTGGACTAGCGGGGAGCTCCTACAATGAGCAGTTCTTC
TRBV30	TRBJ1-4	TRBD1	NA	CATTGVGNEKLFF	TGTGCTACGACAGGGGTTGGAAATGAAAAACTGTTTTTT
TRBV5-1	TRBJ2-1	TRBD2	NA	CASSEGTSGGAYNEQFF	TGCGCCAGCAGCGAAGGGACTAGCGGGGGGGCCTACAATGAGCAGTTCTTC
TRBV25-1	TRBJ2-5	TRBD1	NA	CASSYIGTAQETQYF	TGTGCCAGCAGTTATATAGGGACAGCCCAAGAGACCCAGTACTTC
TRBV4-1	TRBJ2-1	TRBD2	NA	CASSQALGLAANEQFF	TGCGCCAGCAGCCAAGCGCTGGGACTAGCGGCCAATGAGCAGTTCTTC
TRBV5-4	TRBJ1-1	NA	NA	CASTRGGPTEAFF	TGTGCCAGCACCCGAGGGGGTCCCACTGAAGCTTTCTTT
TRBV28	TRBJ2-1	NA	NA	CASQGNSYNEQFF	TGTGCCAGCCAGGGTAACTCCTACAATGAGCAGTTCTTC
TRBV7-9	TRBJ2-1	NA	NA	CASSLGSTRGEQFF	TGTGCCAGCAGCTTAGGGTCCACGCGAGGTGAGCAGTTCTTC
TRBV7-2	TRBJ1-2	TRBD1	NA	CASSLVTGGQGYTF	TGTGCCAGCAGCTTAGTGACAGGGGGTCAAGGCTACACCTTC
TRBV29-1	TRBJ2-1	TRBD2	few	CSVYRLSGGSFEQFF	TGCAGCGTTTACCGTCTTAGCGGGGGAAGTTTTGAGCAGTTCTTC
TRBV6-5	TRBJ2-2	NA	NA	CASSYGANTGELFF	TGTGCCAGCAGTTATGGGGCCAACACCGGGGAGCTGTTTTTT
TRBV5-6	TRBJ1-1	NA	NA	CASSFGGSGTEAFF	TGTGCCAGCAGCTTCGGGGGGTCGGGCACTGAAGCTTTCTTT
TRBV30	TRBJ2-2	TRBD1	few	CARNTFRDRGTGELFF	TGTGCCCGGAACACTTTCCGGGACAGGGGCACCGGGGAGCTGTTTTTT
TRBV18	TRBJ2-7	NA	NA	CASSPGSETYEQYF	TGTGCCAGCTCACCTGGGTCGGAGACCTACGAGCAGTACTTC
TRBV7-2	TRBJ1-2	TRBD1	NA	CASSLADRGGGYTF	TGTGCCAGCAGCTTAGCGGACAGGGGGGGTGGCTACACCTTC
TRBV2	TRBJ1-6	NA	NA	CASSDGGFNSPLHF	TGTGCCAGCAGTGATGGGGGGTTCAATTCACCCCTCCACTTT
TRBV10-1	TRBJ1-1	NA	few	CASSETGQSNTEAFF	TGCGCCAGCAGTGAGACCGGACAGTCAAACACTGAAGCTTTCTTT
TRBV5-4	TRBJ2-7	TRBD2	NA	CASSPSGTIDYEQYF	TGTGCCAGCAGCCCCTCCGGGACTATAGACTACGAGCAGTACTTC
TRBV15	TRBJ2-1	TRBD2	few	CATSIPGLADNEQFF	TGTGCCACCAGCATACCGGGACTAGCGGACAATGAGCAGTTCTTC